A selection of T cell receptor beta chains follows, all from one sample in a study of shared clonotypes between healthy human individuals. Profiled with immunoSEQ multiplex PCR; TCRdb holds only in-frame clones, not every one. Among more than 2,000,000 clones, roughly 93% were seen once, and the ten largest hold roughly 0.36%. The source material was naive CD4+ T cells from PBMCs. Receptors originate from a man between 18 and 29 years old in good health. Some clones in this sample may be carry-over from other donors' samples. Each CDR3 is given with its conserved first and last residue. D genes are given only for firm matches. Rows may omit the clone size; those that give it use once, few, many or a size class.

CDR3aa	CDR3nt	abundance	len	v_gene	j_gene	d_gene
CASRKVQGEQFF	TGTGCCAGCAGAAAGGTGCAGGGTGAGCAGTTCTTC	.	12	TRBV2	TRBJ2-1	.
CASSPSGLGGLLPSYEQYF	TGTGCCAGCAGCCCGTCGGGCCTTGGGGGGTTACTACCTTCCTACGAGCAGTACTTC	.	19	TRBV11-2	TRBJ2-7	.
CASSIGGTTYYNEQFF	TGTGCCAGTAGTATCGGGGGGACTACTTACTACAATGAGCAGTTCTTC	few	16	TRBV19	TRBJ2-1	TRBD2
CASSFPDSSSTDTQYF	TGTGCCAGCAGCTTCCCCGACAGTTCTAGCACAGATACGCAGTATTTT	.	16	TRBV5-5	TRBJ2-3	.
CASSDIAGGPINEQFF	TGTGCCAGCAGCGACATAGCGGGAGGGCCTATCAATGAGCAGTTCTTC	.	16	TRBV9	TRBJ2-1	TRBD2
CASSTSSREQYF	TGTGCCAGTAGTACCTCGTCTAGGGAGCAGTACTTC	.	12	TRBV19	TRBJ2-7	.
CASSKPDYRNGYTF	TGTGCCAGCAGTAAACCGGACTACAGGAATGGCTACACCTTC	.	14	TRBV6-5	TRBJ1-2	.
CASSTPGAAETQYF	TGTGCCAGCAGCACTCCCGGGGCTGCCGAGACCCAGTACTTC	.	14	TRBV7-9	TRBJ2-5	.
CASSLGDRRNSPLHF	TGTGCCAGCAGTTTGGGAGACAGGAGGAATTCACCCCTCCACTTT	.	15	TRBV28	TRBJ1-6	.
CASSLVMEGILGNTIYF	TGTGCCAGCAGCTTGGTCATGGAGGGGATCTTAGGAAACACCATATATTTT	.	17	TRBV5-6	TRBJ1-3	.
CASSATRGGNTEAFF	TGCGCCAGCAGCGCGACGCGGGGGGGTAACACTGAAGCTTTCTTT	once	15	TRBV5-1	TRBJ1-1	.
CASSLVGTADPETQYF	TGTGCCAGCAGTTTGGTGGGTACGGCGGACCCGGAGACCCAGTACTTC	once	16	TRBV28	TRBJ2-5	.
CASSLDMGGELFF	TGTGCCAGCAGCTTAGACATGGGCGGGGAGCTGTTTTTT	.	13	TRBV7-9	TRBJ2-2	.
CASSLFSARGVETQYF	TGCGCCAGCAGCTTGTTTTCGGCCAGGGGGGTGGAGACCCAGTACTTC	.	16	TRBV5-1	TRBJ2-5	.
CASSLEPPNLRQGSNQPQHF	TGCGCCAGCAGCTTGGAGCCCCCCAACTTAAGACAGGGGTCTAATCAGCCCCAGCATTTT	.	20	TRBV5-1	TRBJ1-5	TRBD1
CASRATNEKLFF	TGTGCCAGCCGGGCGACTAATGAAAAACTGTTTTTT	.	12	TRBV6-5	TRBJ1-4	.
CASNEGRVGELFF	TGTGCCAGCAACGAGGGCAGGGTCGGGGAGCTGTTTTTT	.	13	TRBV2	TRBJ2-2	.
CASNEEAGQNTEAFF	TGCGCCAGCAACGAGGAGGCAGGTCAGAACACTGAAGCTTTCTTT	.	15	TRBV5-1	TRBJ1-1	.
CASSPPSGTLAGYTF	TGTGCCAGCAGCCCTCCCAGTGGGACTCTGGCGGGCTACACCTTC	.	15	TRBV28	TRBJ1-2	.
CASNLKPHNEQFF	TGTGCCAGCAATCTGAAGCCCCACAATGAGCAGTTCTTC	.	13	TRBV2	TRBJ2-1	.
CASSNRDYEQYF	TGTGCCAGCAGTAACCGGGACTACGAGCAGTACTTC	.	12	TRBV28	TRBJ2-7	.
CASSEWREIIADTQYF	TGTGCCAGCTCTGAGTGGCGGGAGATCATTGCAGATACGCAGTATTTT	.	16	TRBV2	TRBJ2-3	TRBD2
CASSQEWQGSENTEAFF	TGCGCCAGCAGCCAAGAATGGCAGGGTAGTGAGAACACTGAAGCTTTCTTT	.	17	TRBV4-3	TRBJ1-1	.
CASSFSHRGRNQPQHF	TGTGCCAGCAGCTTCTCTCACAGGGGGCGCAATCAGCCCCAGCATTTT	.	16	TRBV28	TRBJ1-5	TRBD1
CAWSPGLAGGTDTQYF	TGTGCCTGGAGCCCAGGGCTAGCGGGAGGCACAGATACGCAGTATTTT	.	16	TRBV30	TRBJ2-3	TRBD2
CASSLGQPGTDTQYF	TGTGCCAGCAGCTTAGGGCAGCCCGGCACAGATACGCAGTATTTT	.	15	TRBV11-1	TRBJ2-3	.
CASSLGNRGHVYGYTF	TGTGCCAGCAGCTTGGGAAACAGGGGGCATGTCTATGGCTACACCTTC	once	16	TRBV5-8	TRBJ1-2	TRBD1
CASSGGEGANEKLFF	TGTGCCAGCAGTGGTGGAGAGGGCGCAAATGAAAAACTGTTTTTT	once	15	TRBV25-1	TRBJ1-4	.
CASSSNHLYEQYF	TGTGCCAGCTCGTCGAACCACCTCTACGAGCAGTACTTC	.	13	TRBV18	TRBJ2-7	.
CASSFLGSGRDIWSTGELFF	TGTGCCAGCAGTTTTTTAGGGAGTGGCAGGGATATTTGGAGTACCGGGGAGCTGTTTTTT	once	20	TRBV28	TRBJ2-2	.
CAISVAPSGSLSTDTQYF	TGTGCCATCAGTGTGGCGCCTAGCGGGTCCCTTAGCACAGATACGCAGTATTTT	.	18	TRBV10-3	TRBJ2-3	TRBD2
CASAPTGGRSEQYF	TGTGCCAGCGCCCCGACAGGGGGCCGCTCCGAGCAGTACTTC	.	14	TRBV2	TRBJ2-7	TRBD1
CASSPRDRDYEQYF	TGTGCCAGCAGCCCCCGGGACAGGGACTACGAGCAGTACTTC	.	14	TRBV14	TRBJ2-7	TRBD1
CASSAAMHNEQFF	TGTGCCAGCAGCGCTGCTATGCACAATGAGCAGTTCTTC	.	13	TRBV7-2	TRBJ2-1	.
CASSEWGRGYTF	TGTGCCAGCAGTGAATGGGGGAGGGGCTACACCTTC	.	12	TRBV6-1	TRBJ1-2	.
CASTVRWGPGTNEKLFF	TGTGCCAGCACGGTGCGGTGGGGCCCAGGGACTAATGAAAAACTGTTTTTT	.	17	TRBV7-2	TRBJ1-4	.
CAISDPGQGAGYGYTF	TGTGCCATCAGTGACCCGGGACAGGGGGCAGGGTATGGCTACACCTTC	.	16	TRBV10-3	TRBJ1-2	TRBD1
CASSYRGALRETQYF	TGTGCCAGCAGCTACCGGGGGGCGCTAAGAGAGACCCAGTACTTC	once	15	TRBV7-8	TRBJ2-5	.
CATGPSNGNTIYF	TGTGCAACGGGGCCGTCTAACGGAAACACCATATATTTT	.	13	TRBV6-5	TRBJ1-3	.
CASSLDALWAGGTETQYF	TGTGCCAGCAGCTTAGATGCATTATGGGCAGGGGGGACTGAGACCCAGTACTTC	.	18	TRBV7-9	TRBJ2-5	.
CASTNTGVHWGGYTF	TGTGCCAGTACTAATACAGGGGTCCACTGGGGAGGCTACACCTTC	.	15	TRBV19	TRBJ1-2	TRBD1
CASSQDRVKKYF	TGTGCCAGCTCGCAGGACAGGGTGAAGAAGTACTTC	.	12	TRBV18	TRBJ2-7	TRBD1
CASSATGPKTSF	TGTGCCAGCAGTGCGACAGGCCCTAAAACCTCCTTC	.	12	TRBV28	TRBJ1-2	.
CASSADRAPGTDTQYF	TGCGCCAGCAGCGCGGACAGGGCCCCAGGCACAGATACGCAGTATTTT	.	16	TRBV5-1	TRBJ2-3	TRBD1
CAISELAQGNTEAFF	TGTGCCATCAGTGAGTTAGCCCAGGGGAACACTGAAGCTTTCTTT	.	15	TRBV10-3	TRBJ1-1	.
CASSVGWDRDEKLFF	TGTGCCAGCAGCGTAGGGTGGGACAGGGATGAAAAACTGTTTTTT	.	15	TRBV9	TRBJ1-4	TRBD1
CASSPFWDVNEQFF	TGTGCCAGCAGCCCGTTTTGGGACGTCAATGAGCAGTTCTTC	.	14	TRBV7-9	TRBJ2-1	.
CASAPGRDYGYTF	TGTGCCAGCGCCCCCGGACGGGACTATGGCTACACCTTC	.	13	TRBV28	TRBJ1-2	.
CASSGTGGAVKNEKLFF	TGTGCCAGCAGCGGGACAGGGGGCGCAGTTAAGAATGAAAAACTGTTTTTT	.	17	TRBV28	TRBJ1-4	TRBD1